This record covers a single T cell receptor (beta chain). This may stem from a read error, because a much larger clone lies one nucleotide away. This sample was taken from a study of blood T cells in healthy people across ages. The second PCR ran roughly 6 to 11 cycles with a sample-barcoded 5' primer and J-beta primers. TCRdb reprocessed the 5' RACE reads via MiXCR and lists one record per CDR3 protein. The top ten hold approximately 7.7% of the sample, which has some 1.7 million distinct CDR3 sequences, approximately 30% seen once. The sample was blood. The clonotype was recovered from a woman in her 30s in good health.

This CDR3 reads CASSLVAVGSYEQYF. DNA of the CDR3: TGCGCCAGCAGCTTGGTCGCAGTGGGCTCCTACGAGCAGTACTTC. The V and J genes are TRBV5-1 and TRBJ2-7, with D uncertain. The CDR3 length is 15 residues. Germline V gene lookup returns CDR1 SGHRS and CDR2 YFSETQ. Deletions cut 0 bases from V and 0 bases from J, with 10 bases between.